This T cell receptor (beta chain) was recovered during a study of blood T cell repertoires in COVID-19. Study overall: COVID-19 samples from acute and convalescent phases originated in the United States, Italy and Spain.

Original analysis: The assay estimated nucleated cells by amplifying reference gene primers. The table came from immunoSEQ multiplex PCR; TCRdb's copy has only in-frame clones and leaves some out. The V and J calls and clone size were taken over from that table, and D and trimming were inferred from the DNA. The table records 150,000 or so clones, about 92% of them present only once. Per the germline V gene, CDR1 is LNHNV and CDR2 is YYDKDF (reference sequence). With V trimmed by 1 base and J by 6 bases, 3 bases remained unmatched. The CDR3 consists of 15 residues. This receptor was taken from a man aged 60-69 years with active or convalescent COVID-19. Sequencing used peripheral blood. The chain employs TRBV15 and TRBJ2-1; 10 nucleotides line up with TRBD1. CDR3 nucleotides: TGTGCCACCAGCAGAGGGGGGGACAGGGGCAATGAGCAGTTCTTC. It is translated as CATSRGGDRGNEQFF.